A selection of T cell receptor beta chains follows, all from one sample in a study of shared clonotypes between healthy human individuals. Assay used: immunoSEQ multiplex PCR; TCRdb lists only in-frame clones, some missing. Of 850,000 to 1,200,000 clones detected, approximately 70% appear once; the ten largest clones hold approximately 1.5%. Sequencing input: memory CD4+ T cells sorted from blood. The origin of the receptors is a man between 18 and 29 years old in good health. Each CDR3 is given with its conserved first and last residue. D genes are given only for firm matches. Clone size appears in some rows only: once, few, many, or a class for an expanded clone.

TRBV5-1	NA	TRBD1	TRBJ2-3	TGCGCCAGCAGCTTCGGACAGGGGACAGATACGCAGTATTTT	CASSFGQGTDTQYF
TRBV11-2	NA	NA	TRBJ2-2	TGTGCCAGCAGCTTTTCAAGGGTCTTCACCGGGGAGCTGTTTTTT	CASSFSRVFTGELFF
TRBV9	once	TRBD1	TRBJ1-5	TGTGCCAGCAGCGGGGGACAGGGTTATCAGCCCCAGCATTTT	CASSGGQGYQPQHF
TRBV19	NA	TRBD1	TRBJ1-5	TGTGCCACGGGACAGGGGAACCAGCCCCAGCATTTT	CATGQGNQPQHF
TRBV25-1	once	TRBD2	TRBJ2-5	TGTGCCAGCAGTGAATTACTAGCGGGAGCTTTAGAGACCCAGTACTTC	CASSELLAGALETQYF
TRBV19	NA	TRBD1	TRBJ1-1	TGTGCCAGTAGTCCGATCGACAGGGACAACACTGAAGCTTTCTTT	CASSPIDRDNTEAFF
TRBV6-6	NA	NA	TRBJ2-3	TGTGCCAGCAGCCTGTCCGGGGGGCCCACAGATACGCAGTATTTT	CASSLSGGPTDTQYF
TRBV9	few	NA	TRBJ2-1	TGTGCCAGCAGCGCAGACATGGGGATCTGGAATGAGCAGTTCTTC	CASSADMGIWNEQFF
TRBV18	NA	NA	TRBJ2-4	TGTGCCAGCTCATCGTCAGGGATAGCCAAAAACATTCAGTACTTC	CASSSSGIAKNIQYF
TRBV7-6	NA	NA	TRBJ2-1	TGTGCCAGCAGCAAGATATACAACTACAATGAGCAGTTCTTC	CASSKIYNYNEQFF
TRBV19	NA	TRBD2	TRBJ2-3	TGTGCCAGTAGAGAAGGACTAGCCACAGATACGCAGTATTTT	CASREGLATDTQYF
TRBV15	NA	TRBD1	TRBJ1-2	TGTGCCACCAGCCCGGACAGGAACTATGGCTACACCTTC	CATSPDRNYGYTF
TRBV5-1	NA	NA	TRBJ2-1	TGCGCCAGCAGCCCGGCAGTCGGTAGCTTCGTAGGTGAGCAGTTCTTC	CASSPAVGSFVGEQFF
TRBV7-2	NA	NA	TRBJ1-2	TGTGCCAGCAGCCCAGACCTTAACTATGGCTACACCTTC	CASSPDLNYGYTF
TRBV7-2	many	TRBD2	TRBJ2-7	TGTGCCAGCAGCTTAAGCCTAGCGGGAGGGTGGTACGAGCAGTACTTC	CASSLSLAGGWYEQYF
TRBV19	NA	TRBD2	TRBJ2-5	TGTGCCAGTAGTACCCTGGGGTCTAGCGGGTTCCAAGAGACCCAGTACTTC	CASSTLGSSGFQETQYF